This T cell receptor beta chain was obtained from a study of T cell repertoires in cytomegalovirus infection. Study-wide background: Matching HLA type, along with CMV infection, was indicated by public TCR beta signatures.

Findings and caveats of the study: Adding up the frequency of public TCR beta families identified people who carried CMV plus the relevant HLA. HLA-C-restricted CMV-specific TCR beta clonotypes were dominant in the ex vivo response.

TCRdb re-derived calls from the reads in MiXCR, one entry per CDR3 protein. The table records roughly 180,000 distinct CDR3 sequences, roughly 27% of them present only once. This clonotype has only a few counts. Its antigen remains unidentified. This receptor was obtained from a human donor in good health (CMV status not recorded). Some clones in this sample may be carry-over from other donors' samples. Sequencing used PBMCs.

The CDR3 DNA reads as TGTGCCAGTAGTATGGGGTTACGAGGGGGCTACACCTTC. This translates into CASSMGLRGGYTF. The chain is built from TRBV19 and TRBJ1-2; D is unclear. V shed 3 bases and J shed 8 bases, with 13 bases lying between them. The CDR3 totals 13 residues. CDR1 LNHDA and CDR2 SQIVND come from the germline V gene (reference sequence).